This T cell receptor beta chain emerged from a study of spatial heterogeneity in lung cancer. A single record per CDR3 protein comes from TCRdb applying MiXCR to the 5' RACE reads. The top ten hold more than 20% of the sample, which has under 150,000 distinct CDR3 sequences, under 14% seen once. Remarks on this clonotype: The antigen remains undetermined.

Noted time point: blood at routine non-recurrence follow-up after resection. Whole RNA was taken from tumor, nontumor lung or frozen PBMC; it was then sequenced unsorted. Germline V gives CDR1 MNHEY, CDR2 SVGEGT. The ends were cut back, 0 bases at V and 1 base at J, with 9 bases in the middle. The CDR3 length is 15 residues. Study observations and caveats: Ubiquitous expanded tumor TCRs appeared in blood more at resection than follow-up.

The TCR was taken from a female donor with early-stage non-small cell lung cancer. The sequencing here drew on PBMCs, taken at follow-up. The chain recombines TRBV6-2 or TRBV6-3 with TRBJ1-1, with D perhaps matching TRBD1 (5 bases). In DNA form, the CDR3 reads TGTGCCAGCAGTTACTCCTCCGGGGGGAACACTGAAGCTTTCTTT. It codes for CASSYSSGGNTEAFF.